The 25 T cell receptor beta chains presented below share a single source sample, sequenced in a study of blood T cell repertoires in COVID-19. Sequencing was performed with immunoSEQ multiplex PCR; in TCRdb, only in-frame clones are kept and a portion is missing. The data contain under 500,000 clones, roughly 85% of them seen just once; the ten biggest clones take up around 1.8%. The source material was PBMCs or T cells enriched from blood (not recorded which). These receptors all stem from a woman under 30 with acute COVID-19.

The chain links TRBV4-1 to TRBJ2-7; 12 bases match TRBD2. Germline CDR1 reads MGHRA; CDR2 reads YSYEKL. The CDR3 extends over 14 amino acids. Trimming cost V 5 bases and J 3 bases; bases outside gene matches: 2. CDR3 sequence: CASSKTSGGYEQYF. The CDR3 region has the DNA TGCGCCAGCAGCAAGACTAGCGGGGGCTACGAGCAGTACTTC.

This sequence joins TRBV19 and TRBJ2-1; 7 bases fit TRBD1. Trimming cost V 4 bases and J 0 bases; bases outside gene matches: 6. The CDR3 sequence is 16 residues long. The germline CDR1 and CDR2 sequences are LNHDA and SQIVND (reference sequence). The CDR3 here is CASSNGQVSSYNEQFF. The CDR3 DNA follows: TGTGCCAGTAGTAACGGACAGGTTAGCTCCTACAATGAGCAGTTCTTC. The complete variable domain, with remaining parts taken from reference TRBV19 and TRBJ2-1, reads DGGITQSPKYLFRKEGQNVTLSCEQNLNHDAMYWYRQDPGQGLRLIYYSQIVNDFQKGDIAEGYSVSREKKESFPLTVTSAQKNPTAFYLCASSNGQVSSYNEQFFGPGTRLTVL.

V and J are TRBV6-2 or TRBV6-3 and TRBJ2-1; D might be TRBD2 (6 bases). The CDR3 covers 15 residues. Germline V gene data show CDR1 as MNHEY and CDR2 as SVGEGT. The V end was cut by 2 bases, the J end by 5 bases, with 13 bases between. CDR3 sequence (DNA): TGTGCCAGCAGTTACGGCGGGACTTTCGACAATGAGCAGTTCTTC. Amino acids: CASSYGGTFDNEQFF.

The chain is built from TRBV5-6 and TRBJ2-7, with D perhaps matching TRBD1 (6 bases). This CDR3 spans 14 amino acids. V gave up 4 bases and J gave up 4 bases, with 15 bases separating them. Per germline, CDR1 SGHDT and CDR2 YYEEEE. DNA for the CDR3: TGTGCCAGCAGCCTCGGACAGCCAAGTTACGAGCAGTACTTC. Encoded protein: CASSLGQPSYEQYF.

This sequence joins TRBV20-1 and TRBJ2-7; TRBD2 agrees at 12 bases. CDR3 length equals 14 residues. Looked up from germline, CDR1 is DFQATT and CDR2 is SNEGSKA (reference sequence). The V segment lost 6 bases and the J segment 5 bases; nucleotides outside the gene matches: 8. The CDR3 sequence: CSASTSGGFNEQYF. CDR3 bases: TGCAGTGCAAGTACTAGCGGGGGGTTTAACGAGCAGTACTTC.

The count of this clone is one. The rearrangement uses TRBV24-1 and TRBJ2-5; perhaps TRBD1 as D (6 bases). Germline-derived CDR1 and CDR2 are KGHDR and SFDVKD. The V gene lost 3 bases and the J gene lost 4 bases, with 14 bases spanning the gap. The CDR3 consists of 15 residues. In DNA, the CDR3 is TGTGCCACCAGTGATCCCCAGGGGTCTTTAGAGACCCAGTACTTC. It specifies CATSDPQGSLETQYF.

The CDR3 DNA is TGTGCCAGCAGCCAAGAGAACGGGAACGAGCAGTACTTC. It yields the protein CASSQENGNEQYF. The J gene is TRBJ2-7, the V gene TRBV3-1 (or the pseudogene TRBV3-2); D is perhaps TRBD2 (5 bases). This CDR3 has 13 amino acids. Germline V gives CDR1 LGHDT, CDR2 YNNKEL (reference sequence). Trimming removed 0 bases at V and 5 bases at J, with 8 bases between.

This chain uses TRBV19 with TRBJ1-4; 9 nucleotides agree with TRBD1. Germline values: CDR1 LNHDA, CDR2 SQIVND (reference sequence). The CDR3 sequence is 16 residues long. The V gene end was trimmed by 5 bases and the J gene end by 4 bases; junction bases not matched to a gene: 8. DNA for the CDR3: TGTGCCAGTAGTGCACAGGGGGCTGGGATTAATGAAAAACTGTTTTTT. This sequence encodes CASSAQGAGINEKLFF.

The DNA of the CDR3 is TGTGCCAGCCCTCGGGGACTTGACGGTTACTTACACTCCTACGAGCAGTACTTC. It specifies CASPRGLDGYLHSYEQYF. The V gene is TRBV21-1, the J gene TRBJ2-7; TRBD2 reflects the table's D call only, with no check against the DNA. TRBV21-1 is labeled a pseudogene. CDR3 length: 18 residues.

The gene calls are TRBV21-1 and TRBJ2-1; the table's D call TRBD2 went unverified against the DNA. TRBV21-1 constitutes a pseudogene. The CDR3 runs to 14 residues. CDR3 loop: CASRETSGYNEQFF. The CDR3 coding sequence is TGTGCCAGCCGGGAGACTAGCGGCTACAATGAGCAGTTCTTC.

The table lists this clone with a count of one. The chain links TRBV24-1 to TRBJ2-3; D is possibly TRBD2 (5 bases). The CDR3 covers 14 residues. Trimming cost V 9 bases and J 4 bases, with 16 bases left between them. Germline V gene lookup returns CDR1 KGHDR and CDR2 SFDVKD. The CDR3 nucleotides read TGTGCCACCGAAGCCGGGGTAGAACCAGATACGCAGTATTTT. Encoded protein: CATEAGVEPDTQYF.

The chain uses TRBV6-5 and TRBJ2-7; TRBD2 matches at 10 bases. The V and J ends lost 4 bases and 7 bases, in that order; junction bases with no gene match: 13. The CDR3 loop spans 16 amino acids. The germline CDR1 and CDR2 sequences are MNHEY and SVGAGI. The CDR3 nucleotides read TGTGCCAGCAGTTTTAGATCTAGCGGGGGTTCGGGGGAGCAGTACTTC. Its translation is CASSFRSSGGSGEQYF.

The V and J genes are TRBV5-1 and TRBJ1-1; 7 nucleotides match TRBD1. Germline lookup yields CDR1 SGHRS and CDR2 YFSETQ. The CDR3 loop spans 13 amino acids. Unmatched junction bases numbered 11, after V lost 4 bases and J lost 11 bases. DNA of the CDR3: TGCGCCAGCAGCGGGGGACAGCGGGTCGACGCTTTCTTT. It codes for CASSGGQRVDAFF.

The CDR3 DNA follows: TGCGCCAGCAGCCAAGTTCTAGGGGGTAGAGGCTACACCTTC. Its translation: CASSQVLGGRGYTF. The chain carries TRBV4-3 and TRBJ1-2, with D tentatively TRBD1 (6 bases). CDR3 length: 14 residues. V was clipped by 1 base and J by 8 bases, with 14 bases between them. Germline V gene data show CDR1 as LGHNA and CDR2 as YSLEER.

The chain has TRBV6-5 and TRBJ1-5; no firm D call. The ends were cut back, 2 bases at V and 3 bases at J, with 8 bases in the middle. Germline V gene sequence: CDR1 MNHEY, CDR2 SVGAGI. The CDR3 loop spans 14 amino acids. CDR3 loop: CASSYQRSNQPQHF. CDR3 in DNA: TGTGCCAGCAGTTACCAACGGTCCAATCAGCCCCAGCATTTT.

The chain combines TRBV5-1 with TRBJ2-3, with 9 bases matching TRBD2. Germline CDR1 is SGHRS and CDR2 is YFSETQ. This CDR3 region has 12 residues. V lost 4 bases and J lost 6; bases outside the gene matches: 0. The CDR3 DNA reads as TGCGCCAGCAGCGCGGGGGGGGATACGCAGTATTTT. Its translation is CASSAGGDTQYF.

V gene TRBV12-3 or TRBV12-4 combines with J gene TRBJ1-1; 7 bases fit TRBD1. The ends lost 0 bases at V and 8 bases at J; junction bases unmatched: 0. There are 12 residues in the CDR3. The CDR3 protein is CASSLAGQEAFF. The CDR3 DNA sequence: TGTGCCAGCAGTTTAGCGGGACAGGAAGCTTTCTTT.

The rearrangement uses TRBV30 and TRBJ1-2, with 7 bases that match TRBD1. The CDR3 is 14 residues long. After removal of 7 bases from V and 4 bases from J, the junction contained 12 bases not matched to a gene. CDR1 GTSNPN and CDR2 SVGIG come from the germline V gene (reference sequence). The CDR3, as DNA: TGTGCCTCCCCTCGACAGGGAGAGACCTATGGCTACACCTTC. Its translation is CASPRQGETYGYTF.

The rearrangement links TRBV6-1 to TRBJ1-6; 7 nucleotides align to TRBD1. This CDR3 has 15 residues. Per germline, CDR1 MNHNS and CDR2 SASEGT. The trim removed 3 bases at V and 6 bases at J, leaving 5 bases unmatched. The CDR3 sequence is CASSEGTVPNSPLHF. CDR3 sequence (DNA): TGTGCCAGCAGTGAGGGGACAGTTCCTAATTCACCCCTCCACTTT.

The genes are TRBV2 and TRBJ1-4; 9 positions match TRBD1. CDR1 is SNHLY and CDR2 is FYNNEI in the germline V gene. J gave up 8 bases and V 6 bases, and 7 bases lay outside the gene matches. The CDR3 contains 14 residues. CDR3 sequence: CASRRGQGGEKLFF. CDR3 DNA sequence: TGTGCCAGCAGGAGGGGACAGGGTGGCGAAAAACTGTTTTTT. The full variable domain, its missing parts supplied by reference TRBV2 and TRBJ1-4, is EPEVTQTPSHQVTQMGQEVILRCVPISNHLYFYWYRQILGQKVEFLVSFYNNEISEKSEIFDDQFSVERPDGSNFTLKIRSTKLEDSAMYFCASRRGQGGEKLFFGSGTQLSVL.

At least ten counts were recorded for this clone. In nucleotides, the CDR3 is TGTGCCAGCAGAGGAACGGGACAGGCTTACAATGAGCAGTTCTTC. It yields the protein CASRGTGQAYNEQFF. The chain combines TRBV3-1 (or the pseudogene TRBV3-2) with TRBJ2-1, with 8 bases matching TRBD1. Trimming removed 6 bases from V and 4 bases from J; junction bases left unmatched: 8. This CDR3 is built from 15 residues. The germline V gene encodes CDR1 LGHDT and CDR2 YNNKEL (reference sequence).

The V call is TRBV7-8, the J call TRBJ2-7; TRBD2 might be the D (7 bases). CDR3 length: 14 residues. CDR1 SGHVS and CDR2 FQNEAQ come from the germline V gene. The germline V and J ends were trimmed by 2 bases and 3 bases, with 11 bases remaining between them. CDR3 loop: CASSLYGGLYEQYF. The DNA for the CDR3 is TGTGCCAGCAGCTTATACGGGGGGCTCTACGAGCAGTACTTC.

This clone was detected only once. At the DNA level, this CDR3 is encoded by other sequences in the same sample as well. The CDR3 protein is CASSLGGGTQYF. The CDR3 DNA reads TGTGCCAGCAGCTTAGGAGGGGGGACCCAGTACTTC. V and J are TRBV7-2 and TRBJ2-5; TRBD1 is a possible D gene (6 bases). The CDR3 is made up of 12 amino acids. Looked up from germline, CDR1 is SGHTA and CDR2 is FQGNSA. Trimming pared 1 base from V and 7 bases from J, leaving 7 bases between.

The V call is TRBV19, the J call TRBJ2-7, with TRBD1 identical over 11 bases. Per germline, CDR1 LNHDA and CDR2 SQIVND (reference sequence). Losses at the gene ends were 6 bases for V and 7 bases for J; bases not matched to a gene: 8. The CDR3 sequence is 14 residues long. As DNA, the CDR3 is TGTGCCAGTAGCTTGGACAGGGGGCTAGGGGAGCAGTACTTC. Its protein is CASSLDRGLGEQYF.

The rearrangement joins TRBV7-9 to TRBJ2-5, with TRBD2 matching 9 bases. CDR3 length: 13 residues. The germline CDR1 and CDR2 sequences are SEHNR and FQNEAQ (reference sequence). After removal of 6 bases from V and 7 bases from J, the junction contained 6 bases not matched to a gene. CDR3 DNA: TGTGCCAGCAGGGTAGCGGGAGAAGGGACCCAGTACTTC. It is translated as CASRVAGEGTQYF.